A selection of T cell receptor beta chains follows, all from one sample in a study of shared clonotypes between healthy human individuals. TCRdb's table, derived via immunoSEQ multiplex PCR, lists solely in-frame clones and lacks some. Altogether roughly 700,000 clones are present, approximately 79% being singletons, with the ten largest covering 1.7%. Sequenced sample: memory CD4+ T cells sorted from blood. Receptors were obtained from a young woman in good health. CDR3s include the opening cysteine and the closing phenylalanine or tryptophan. A D gene is named only where the DNA matches it firmly. Size is stated for part of the rows, as once, few or many counts, or as a class when the clone is expanded.

abundance,v_gene,j_gene,d_gene,CDR3aa,CDR3nt
-,TRBV4-1,TRBJ2-3,-,CASSQDRAASTDTQYF,TGCGCCAGCAGCCAAGATAGGGCGGCTAGCACAGATACGCAGTATTTT
-,TRBV2,TRBJ2-2,TRBD1,CASRGQVPTGELFF,TGTGCCAGCAGGGGACAGGTGCCCACCGGGGAGCTGTTTTTT
-,TRBV6-5,TRBJ2-7,-,CASARTGNSEQYF,TGTGCCAGCGCAAGAACGGGGAACAGCGAGCAGTACTTC
-,TRBV6-1,TRBJ2-5,TRBD2,CASSAGGRNEIQETQYF,TGTGCCAGCAGTGCTGGCGGGAGGAACGAAATCCAAGAGACCCAGTACTTC
-,TRBV30,TRBJ1-5,-,CAWGNTVGQPQHF,TGTGCCTGGGGAAACACCGTGGGTCAGCCCCAGCATTTT
-,TRBV2,TRBJ1-2,TRBD1,CASTPGQGGNYGYTF,TGTGCCAGCACCCCGGGACAGGGGGGAAACTATGGCTACACCTTC
few,TRBV25-1,TRBJ1-1,-,CASRLTDNTEAFF,TGTGCCAGCAGGCTTACAGATAACACTGAAGCTTTCTTT
-,TRBV5-1,TRBJ1-4,TRBD1,CASSWGDRNNEKLFF,TGCGCCAGCAGCTGGGGGGACAGGAACAATGAAAAACTGTTTTTT
-,TRBV30,TRBJ2-3,TRBD2,CARSSGSSTDTQYF,TGTGCCCGTTCCAGCGGGAGCAGCACAGATACGCAGTATTTT
-,TRBV19,TRBJ2-5,-,CASGIRWAPQETQYF,TGTGCCAGTGGTATCAGGTGGGCCCCTCAAGAGACCCAGTACTTC
-,TRBV18,TRBJ2-3,TRBD2,CASSSRSAGDGTDTQYF,TGTGCCAGCTCGTCGCGGTCCGCGGGAGATGGGACAGATACGCAGTATTTT
-,TRBV10-1,TRBJ2-3,-,CASSESGFAQYF,TGCGCCAGCAGTGAGTCGGGATTTGCGCAGTATTTT
few,TRBV5-6,TRBJ1-5,-,CASSSYGGNQPQHF,TGTGCCAGCAGCTCCTACGGGGGCAATCAGCCCCAGCATTTT
-,TRBV28,TRBJ2-3,-,CASDSRLWDKLKHTDTQYF,TGTGCCAGCGACTCTAGACTTTGGGACAAACTGAAACACACAGATACGCAGTATTTT
-,TRBV19,TRBJ1-2,-,CASSINPSYGYTF,TGTGCCAGTAGTATCAACCCAAGCTATGGCTACACCTTC
-,TRBV14,TRBJ1-1,-,CASSHRVRTEAFF,TGTGCCAGCAGCCATAGGGTGCGGACTGAAGCTTTCTTT
-,TRBV4-1,TRBJ2-1,-,CASSHYNEQFF,TGCGCCAGCAGCCATTACAATGAGCAGTTCTTC
-,TRBV29-1,TRBJ2-2,TRBD2,CSVMREAVTGELFF,TGCAGCGTTATGCGGGAGGCGGTCACCGGGGAGCTGTTTTTT
-,TRBV7-7,TRBJ2-1,TRBD2,CASSPGLAGHNEQFF,TGTGCCAGCAGCCCGGGACTAGCGGGCCACAATGAGCAGTTCTTC
-,TRBV6-5,TRBJ2-7,TRBD2,CASSYSSGRAYEQYF,TGTGCCAGCAGTTACTCAAGTGGGAGGGCCTACGAGCAGTACTTC
-,TRBV7-8,TRBJ2-7,TRBD2,CASSLAEGLAGSYEQYF,TGTGCCAGCAGCTTAGCCGAGGGACTAGCGGGATCATACGAGCAGTACTTC
-,TRBV7-2,TRBJ2-7,TRBD1,CASSYDRGQYF,TGTGCCAGCAGCTATGACAGGGGGCAGTACTTC
-,TRBV30,TRBJ1-2,-,CAWSATGPSNYGYTF,TGTGCCTGGAGTGCGACAGGACCCTCTAACTATGGCTACACCTTC
-,TRBV5-1,TRBJ2-2,-,CASTAGTYTGELFF,TGCGCCAGCACGGCGGGGACATACACCGGGGAGCTGTTTTTT
few,TRBV28,TRBJ1-2,-,CASSNLQGITYGYTF,TGTGCCAGCTCTAATCTACAGGGAATTACGTATGGCTACACCTTC
few,TRBV10-2,TRBJ1-2,-,CASSNSGPYGYTF,TGCGCCAGCAGTAACTCAGGTCCCTATGGCTACACCTTC
once,TRBV6-5,TRBJ1-4,TRBD1,CASSYSRHRGELFF,TGTGCCAGCAGTTACTCTCGCCACAGGGGAGAACTGTTTTTT
-,TRBV7-2,TRBJ2-5,-,CASSLVGSETQYF,TGTGCCAGCAGCTTAGTGGGATCCGAGACCCAGTACTTC
few,TRBV6-5,TRBJ1-3,-,CASSREHSGNTIYF,TGTGCCAGCAGTAGGGAGCACTCTGGAAACACCATATATTTT
-,TRBV27,TRBJ2-5,-,CASSLWGQETQYF,TGTGCCAGCAGTTTATGGGGTCAGGAGACCCAGTACTTC
-,TRBV7-2,TRBJ2-3,TRBD1,CASSFHWDRVTDTQYF,TGTGCCAGCAGCTTTCACTGGGACAGGGTGACGGATACGCAGTATTTT
-,TRBV2,TRBJ2-1,TRBD2,CASIALAVLSSYNEQFF,TGTGCCAGCATAGCACTAGCGGTATTGAGCTCCTACAATGAGCAGTTCTTC
-,TRBV19,TRBJ2-7,-,CASSRAFQGEQYF,TGTGCCAGTAGTCGGGCCTTTCAGGGCGAGCAGTACTTC
once,TRBV28,TRBJ1-2,-,CASTDRTGSYGYTF,TGTGCCAGCACCGACAGAACAGGGTCCTATGGCTACACCTTC
once,TRBV5-1,TRBJ1-4,-,CASSPVRGSATNEKLFF,TGCGCCAGCAGCCCAGTTCGTGGGTCTGCAACTAATGAAAAACTGTTTTTT
-,TRBV5-1,TRBJ2-7,TRBD2,CASSSVGGSGLYEQYF,TGCGCCAGCAGCTCCGTCGGGGGGAGCGGGCTCTACGAGCAGTACTTC
-,TRBV28,TRBJ2-3,TRBD2,CASSGLAGVRGTDTQYF,TGTGCCAGCAGTGGACTAGCGGGAGTCCGAGGCACAGATACGCAGTATTTT
-,TRBV10-3,TRBJ2-2,-,CAIGQTGNTGELFF,TGTGCCATCGGACAGACAGGCAACACCGGGGAGCTGTTTTTT
-,TRBV18,TRBJ1-1,-,CASSPLSVNTEAFF,TGTGCCAGCTCACCACTCAGTGTGAACACTGAAGCTTTCTTT